A selection of T cell receptor beta chains follows, all from one sample in a study of tumor and adjacent non-tumor tissue in lung cancer. TCRdb re-analysed the multiplex PCR reads in MiXCR, keeping a single row per CDR3 protein. The data hold about 68,000 distinct CDR3 sequences, with 50% to 60% observed a single time. Specimen: lung tumor tissue. The receptors here all came from a man aged 45-65 years with non-small cell lung cancer. Each CDR3 is given without its conserved first and last residue. Clone size is stated in some rows and not others, as once, few, many or a class when expanded.

>TRBV11-2|NA|TRBJ2-2
VSSLYKDPGELF
>TRBV5-1|few|TRBJ1-5
ASSLDGYNQPQH
>TRBV10-3|many|TRBJ2-7
AISEPGQATYEQY
>TRBV24-1|NA|TRBJ2-3
TISEGTDTQY
>TRBV7-9|many|TRBJ2-7
ASSFTEYEQY
>TRBV24-1|NA|TRBJ2-3
TTSGRSTDTQY
>TRBV5-4|many|TRBJ2-7
ASSLAGGNSYEQY
>TRBV10-3|NA|TRBJ2-3
VISEASSEVDTQN
>TRBV11-2|NA|TRBJ1-1
ASSSDRAGTF
>TRBV24-1|NA|TRBJ1-1
ATCDRGFDTEAF
>TRBV29-1|NA|TRBJ1-2
SVEENYDYT